This TCR beta chain was recovered during a study of blood T cell repertoires in COVID-19. Overall study: The United States, Italy and Spain supplied acute and convalescent COVID-19 samples.

Participants, roughly 18 to 100 years old, spanned 25 or so US areas. Germline V gene lookup returns CDR1 SGHDT and CDR2 YYEEEE. The CDR3 contains 15 residues. Trimming cost V 2 bases and J 6 bases, with 17 bases left between them. Study processing details: Reference gene primer amplification yielded estimated nucleated cell counts. Assay: immunoSEQ multiplex PCR; the TCRdb copy retains only in-frame clones and omits some. The DNA gave D and trimming, while V, J and clone size come from that table. The sample includes 200,000 to 250,000 clones, 86% of them seen just once. The chain joins TRBV5-6 to TRBJ1-1, with D maybe TRBD1 (6 bases). Sequencing input: PBMCs or T cells enriched from blood (not recorded which). This sequence was found in a woman aged 35 to 49 with acute COVID-19. The CDR3 sequence is CASSFRYSGEPEAFF. CDR3 coding DNA: TGTGCCAGCAGCTTCAGGTACTCAGGGGAGCCTGAAGCTTTCTTT. The whole variable domain, remainder taken from reference TRBV5-6 and TRBJ1-1, is DAGVTQSPTHLIKTRGQQVTLRCSPKSGHDTVSWYQQALGQGPQFIFQYYEEEERQRGNFPDRFSGHQFPNYSSELNVNALLLGDSALYLCASSFRYSGEPEAFFGQGTRLTVV.